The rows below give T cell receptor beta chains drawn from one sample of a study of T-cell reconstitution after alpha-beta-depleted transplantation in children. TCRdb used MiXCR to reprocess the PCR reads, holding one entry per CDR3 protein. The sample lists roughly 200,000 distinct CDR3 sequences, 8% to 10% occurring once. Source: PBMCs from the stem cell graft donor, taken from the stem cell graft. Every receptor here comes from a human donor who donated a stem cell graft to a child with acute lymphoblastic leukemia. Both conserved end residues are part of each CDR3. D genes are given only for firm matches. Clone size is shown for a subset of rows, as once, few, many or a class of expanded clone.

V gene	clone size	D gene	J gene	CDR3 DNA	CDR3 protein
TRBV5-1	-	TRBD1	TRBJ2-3	TGCGCCAGCAGCCTAGGACAGGCCTGGGACACAGATACGCAGTATTTT	CASSLGQAWDTDTQYF
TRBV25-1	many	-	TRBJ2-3	TGTGCCAGCAGTGAATTAGCCCCAGATACGCAGTATTTT	CASSELAPDTQYF
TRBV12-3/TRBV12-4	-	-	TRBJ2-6	TGTGCCGGACAGATCTCTGGGGCCAACGTCCTGACTTTC	CAGQISGANVLTF
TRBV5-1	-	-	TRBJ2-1	TGCGCCAGCAGCTTGGAGGGGGGTCTCAGCTCCTACAATGAGCAGTTCTTC	CASSLEGGLSSYNEQFF
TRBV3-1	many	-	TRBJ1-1	TGTGCCAGCAGCCAAGACAGATCGGGAGGCACTGAAGCTTTCTTT	CASSQDRSGGTEAFF
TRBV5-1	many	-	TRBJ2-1	TGCGCCAGCAGGCTGAGCTCCTACAATGAGCAGTTCTTC	CASRLSSYNEQFF
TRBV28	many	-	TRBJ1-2	TGTGCCAGCAGTTTCGGCGGGCCATTCTATGGCTACACCTTC	CASSFGGPFYGYTF
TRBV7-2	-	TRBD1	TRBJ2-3	TGTGCCAGCAGCCTGACAGGGCAGGGCACAGATACGCAGTATTTT	CASSLTGQGTDTQYF
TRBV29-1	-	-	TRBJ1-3	TGCAGCGTTGAGCCCGCATGGCCCGACTCTGGAAACACCATATATTTT	CSVEPAWPDSGNTIYF
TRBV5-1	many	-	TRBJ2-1	TGCGCCAGCAGCCTGGAACCCAGCTCCTACAATGAGCAGTTCTTC	CASSLEPSSYNEQFF